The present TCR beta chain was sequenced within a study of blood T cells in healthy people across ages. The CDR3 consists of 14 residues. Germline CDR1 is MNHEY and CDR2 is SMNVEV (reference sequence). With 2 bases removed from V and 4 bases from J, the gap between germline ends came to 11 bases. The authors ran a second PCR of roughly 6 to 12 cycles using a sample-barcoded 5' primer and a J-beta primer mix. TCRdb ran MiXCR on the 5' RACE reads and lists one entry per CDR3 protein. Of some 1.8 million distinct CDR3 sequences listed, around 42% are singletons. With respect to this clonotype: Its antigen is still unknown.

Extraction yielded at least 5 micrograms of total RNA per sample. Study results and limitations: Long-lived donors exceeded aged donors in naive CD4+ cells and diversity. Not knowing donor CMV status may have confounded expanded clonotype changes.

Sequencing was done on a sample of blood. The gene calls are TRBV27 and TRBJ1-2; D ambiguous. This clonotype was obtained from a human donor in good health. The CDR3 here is CASSLNVPIYGYTF. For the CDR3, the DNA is TGTGCCAGCAGTTTAAACGTTCCGATCTATGGCTACACCTTC.